This TCR beta chain was identified in a study of blood T cell repertoires in COVID-19. Turning to the study itself: COVID-19 samples from acute and convalescent phases originated in the United States, Italy and Spain. From T cells, B-cell-depleted T cells, or PBMCs came the material, which was cDNA or gDNA.

This CDR3 spans 16 amino acids. Germline assignment: CDR1 WNHNN and CDR2 SYGVQD (reference sequence). V dropped 6 bases and J dropped 0 bases, with 16 bases sitting between them. In the original analysis: Reference gene primer amplification gave nucleated cell count estimates. Produced via immunoSEQ multiplex PCR; TCRdb's table is partial and in-frame only. Clonal size and the V and J genes are those of that table, whereas D and trimming came from the DNA. Of about 87,000 clones listed, more than 75% are singletons. V and J are TRBV10-1 and TRBJ2-3; tentative D call: TRBD2 (6 bases). The specimen sequenced was peripheral blood. This TCR came from a man between 35 and 55 years old with acute or convalescent COVID-19. CDR3 sequence reads: CASRASSGRSTDTQYF. The DNA of the CDR3 is TGCGCCAGCAGGGCCTCGAGTGGGAGGAGCACAGATACGCAGTATTTT.